This TCR beta chain appears in the sequencing data of a study of blood T cell repertoires in COVID-19. Study background: Researchers got acute and convalescent COVID-19 samples from the United States, Italy and Spain.

With V trimmed by 4 bases and J by 0 bases, 11 bases remained unmatched. This CDR3 spans 16 amino acids. In germline, CDR1 is SQVTM, CDR2 ANQGSEA. The protocol was immunoSEQ multiplex PCR, while the TCRdb copy is restricted to in-frame clones and leaves out a portion. The data show about 73,000 clones, with roughly four fifths seen just once and 4% to 5% held by the top ten. The J gene is TRBJ1-1, the V gene TRBV29-1; 7 bases fit TRBD1. The source of this sequence is a woman aged 60-75 years with acute or convalescent COVID-19. The sequencing sample was made of peripheral blood. The CDR3 region is CSVVRQGISLNTEAFF. CDR3 nucleotide sequence: TGCAGCGTTGTGAGACAGGGCATAAGCCTGAACACTGAAGCTTTCTTT.